Below, one TCR beta chain is given with its context. This sample was taken from a study of Graves' ophthalmopathy and Graves' hyperthyroidism. Patients were excluded if they had other autoimmune diseases or uncontrolled infections, and likewise if pregnancy or lactation applied. From RNA, the CDR3 regions of TCR beta chains were amplified and sequenced. An opening RT-PCR round employed HTBI primers and preceded a second-round multiplex PCR. One entry per CDR3 protein, called by TCRdb with MiXCR from the multiplex PCR reads. The sample lists 20,000 to 30,000 distinct CDR3 sequences, nearly 50% occurring once. CDR1 is MRHNA and CDR2 is SNTAGT in the germline V gene. Trimming removed 5 bases from V and 3 bases from J, with 11 bases in between. This CDR3 has 14 residues.

Sequencing was performed on peripheral blood. The sequence came from an adult woman with stable Graves' hyperthyroidism. The chain employs TRBV6-4 and TRBJ2-1; D is unresolved. CDR3 in DNA: TGTGCCAGCAGTTCAACCCTAGACTACAATGAGCAGTTCTTC. Its protein is CASSSTLDYNEQFF.